This TCR beta chain appears in the sequencing data of a study of immune evolution from preneoplasia to lung adenocarcinoma. Study outcomes and limitations: Normal lung had the highest top T cell clone frequencies. Normal lung had highest clonality; later lesions appeared denser, more diverse.

This CDR3 spans 14 amino acids. Germline V gene data show CDR1 as SNHLY and CDR2 as FYNNEI. Trimming pared 4 bases from V and 7 bases from J, leaving 14 bases between. TCRdb's copy holds only in-frame clones and misses some; the assay was immunoSEQ multiplex PCR. The data show several thousand clones, about four fifths seen once. Note on this clone: What it recognizes is unknown.

Patient tissue came from resections in Japan or China, 2014–2017. The sequence came from a person aged 65 to 85 with lung adenocarcinoma. The V gene is TRBV2, the J gene TRBJ1-5; no firm D call. The sample comprised FFPE lung adenocarcinoma in situ tissue. As DNA, the CDR3 is TGTGCCAGCAGTGTACGGGTCCTCGACCAGCCCCAGCATTTT. It translates to CASSVRVLDQPQHF.